Listed below are T cell receptor beta chains from one sample, sequenced in a study of T cells after yellow fever vaccination. TCRdb called the 5' RACE reads again in MiXCR, with one record for every CDR3 protein. The repertoire includes 150,000 to 200,000 distinct CDR3 sequences, roughly a tenth of them detected once, and roughly a third sits in the top ten. This specimen was CD8+ T cells sorted from PBMCs, taken 45 days after the yellow fever booster vaccination. The receptor source for this set is a man aged 18 to 29 who received the YFV17D yellow fever vaccine. Each CDR3 is given with its conserved first and last residue.

v_gene: TRBV15; j_gene: TRBJ1-5; CDR3aa: CATSRDLGAGQPQHF
v_gene: TRBV19; j_gene: TRBJ1-1; CDR3aa: CASNNGRTEAFF
v_gene: TRBV4-3; j_gene: TRBJ2-5; CDR3aa: CASSQVGDRGQETQYF
v_gene: TRBV7-2; j_gene: TRBJ2-4; CDR3aa: CASSQTSGEAIAKNIQYF
v_gene: TRBV27; j_gene: TRBJ2-2; CDR3aa: CASSLLAGELFF
v_gene: TRBV29-1; j_gene: TRBJ1-2; CDR3aa: CSVDGDRVLAGYTF
v_gene: TRBV4-3; j_gene: TRBJ2-7; CDR3aa: CASSHKTGTANSYEQYF
v_gene: TRBV6-5; j_gene: TRBJ1-1; CDR3aa: CASSWGQGNTEAFF
v_gene: TRBV4-1; j_gene: TRBJ2-5; CDR3aa: CASSFGGGHNQETQYF
v_gene: TRBV29-1; j_gene: TRBJ2-3; CDR3aa: CSVGLPDTQYF
v_gene: TRBV27; j_gene: TRBJ2-5; CDR3aa: CASSFSGGSGKTQYF
v_gene: TRBV12-3/TRBV12-4; j_gene: TRBJ2-2; CDR3aa: CASSSGGGELFF
v_gene: TRBV20-1; j_gene: TRBJ2-7; CDR3aa: CSAEPVNSYEQYF
v_gene: TRBV6-5; j_gene: TRBJ1-1; CDR3aa: CASGDLEVEAFF
v_gene: TRBV9; j_gene: TRBJ2-1; CDR3aa: CASSPFSSRNEQFF
v_gene: TRBV7-9; j_gene: TRBJ2-7; CDR3aa: CASSPTYEQYF
v_gene: TRBV25-1; j_gene: TRBJ2-3; CDR3aa: CASSLRTTTSTDTQYF
v_gene: TRBV5-5; j_gene: TRBJ2-1; CDR3aa: CASSPGTGTSYNEQFF
v_gene: TRBV2; j_gene: TRBJ2-1; CDR3aa: CASSEVNEQFF
v_gene: TRBV7-9; j_gene: TRBJ2-1; CDR3aa: CASSILTRGEQFF
v_gene: TRBV27; j_gene: TRBJ2-5; CDR3aa: CASSGGLVETQYF
v_gene: TRBV6-5; j_gene: TRBJ1-4; CDR3aa: CATRGQDEKLFF
v_gene: TRBV29-1; j_gene: TRBJ2-1; CDR3aa: CSATSGTGGNEQFF
v_gene: TRBV7-9; j_gene: TRBJ1-1; CDR3aa: CASSLGGFGDTEAFF
v_gene: TRBV4-3; j_gene: TRBJ2-2; CDR3aa: CASSRRLAGGPGTGELFF
v_gene: TRBV18; j_gene: TRBJ2-5; CDR3aa: CASSPQTGRETQYF
v_gene: TRBV5-1; j_gene: TRBJ2-3; CDR3aa: CASSLGFGRNTDTQYF
v_gene: TRBV5-1; j_gene: TRBJ1-1; CDR3aa: CASSLGPDGTEAFF
v_gene: TRBV13; j_gene: TRBJ2-3; CDR3aa: CASSLGRRLRTDTQYF
v_gene: TRBV14; j_gene: TRBJ1-1; CDR3aa: CASSVITGGFAEAFF
v_gene: TRBV29-1; j_gene: TRBJ2-7; CDR3aa: CSAAGTGYSYEQYF
v_gene: TRBV29-1; j_gene: TRBJ2-2; CDR3aa: CSVRGPNTGELFF
v_gene: TRBV7-6; j_gene: TRBJ1-1; CDR3aa: CASSSGPRTGPNTEAFF